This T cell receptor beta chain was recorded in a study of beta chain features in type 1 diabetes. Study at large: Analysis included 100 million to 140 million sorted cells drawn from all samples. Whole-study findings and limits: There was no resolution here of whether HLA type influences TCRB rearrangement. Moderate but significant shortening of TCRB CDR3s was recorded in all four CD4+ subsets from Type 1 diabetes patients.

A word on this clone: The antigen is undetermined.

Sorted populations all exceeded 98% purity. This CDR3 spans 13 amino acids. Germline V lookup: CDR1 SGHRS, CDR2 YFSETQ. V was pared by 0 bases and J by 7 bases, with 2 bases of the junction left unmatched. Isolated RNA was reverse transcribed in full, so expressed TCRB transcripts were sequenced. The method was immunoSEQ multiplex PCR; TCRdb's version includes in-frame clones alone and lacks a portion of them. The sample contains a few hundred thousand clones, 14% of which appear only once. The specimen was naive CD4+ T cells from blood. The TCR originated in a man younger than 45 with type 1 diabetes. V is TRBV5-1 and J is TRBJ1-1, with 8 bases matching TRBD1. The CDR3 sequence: CASSLDRGSEAFF. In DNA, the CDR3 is TGCGCCAGCAGCTTGGACAGGGGGAGTGAAGCTTTCTTT.